The clone carrying this TCR beta chain was seen once. What it recognizes is unknown. This record belongs to a study of immune evolution from preneoplasia to lung adenocarcinoma. The study, taken as a whole, reports: From normal lung to invasive adenocarcinoma, top clone frequencies appeared to decrease.

Generated by immunoSEQ multiplex PCR, the TCRdb table keeps only in-frame clones and is missing some. This table holds around 3,900 clones, around 82% found once. This TCR derives from a person aged 70 to 85 with invasive lung adenocarcinoma. Some clones in this sample may be carry-over from other donors' samples. Sequenced input: FFPE invasive lung adenocarcinoma tissue.

Here the CDR3 DNA reads TGTGCCAGCAGCCTAGGGGACAGCGCCTACGAGCAGTACTTC. It is translated as CASSLGDSAYEQYF. V gene TRBV7-6 combines with J gene TRBJ2-7; 7 nucleotides match TRBD1. V lost 5 bases to trimming and J lost 2 bases; unmatched junction nucleotides: 6. This CDR3 has 14 residues. Germline V gene data show CDR1 as SGHVS and CDR2 as FNYEAQ.